Shown below are 23 T cell receptor beta chains from a single sample sequenced in a study of T cell responses to AZD1222 COVID-19 vaccine. Using immunoSEQ multiplex PCR, the repertoire was profiled, and TCRdb retains in-frame clones only, with some absent. The sample lists about 56,000 clones; 65% to 90% were seen once. This material consisted of peripheral blood, taken 28 days after the second AZD1222 dose. Receptors were obtained from an adult who received the AZD1222 COVID-19 vaccine.

This clone came up a few times. This rearrangement joins TRBV4-1 to TRBJ1-2; 9 bases are shared with TRBD1. The CDR3 is 15 residues long. Germline V lookup: CDR1 MGHRA, CDR2 YSYEKL. J was trimmed by 6 bases and V by 0 bases; bases with no gene match: 5. In DNA form, the CDR3 reads TGCGCCAGCAGCCAAGATCCCGGGACAGGGAATGGCTACACCTTC. Protein: CASSQDPGTGNGYTF.

V usage is TRBV7-2 and J usage is TRBJ1-3, with no clear D. The V end was cut by 0 bases, the J end by 0 bases, with 6 bases between. Germline V gene lookup returns CDR1 SGHTA and CDR2 FQGNSA. This CDR3 is 15 amino acids long. CDR3: CASSLAVVSGNTIYF. The CDR3 nucleotides are TGTGCCAGCAGCTTAGCGGTGGTCTCTGGAAACACCATATATTTT.

This clone was counted once. V gene TRBV13 combines with J gene TRBJ1-5; D not resolved. This CDR3 is 13 amino acids long. V was trimmed by 5 bases and J by 7 bases, leaving 12 bases between them. From germline, CDR1 is PRHDT and CDR2 FYEKMQ (reference sequence). CDR3 nucleotide sequence: TGTGCCAGCAGCAAACGTGAAGGGCAGCCCCAGCATTTT. Residues: CASSKREGQPQHF.

The CDR3 nucleotides are TGTGCCAGCAGGGACGAGGGCCTCTATGGCTACACCTTC. It codes for CASRDEGLYGYTF. V is TRBV27 and J is TRBJ1-2; D gene ambiguous. Germline V gives CDR1 MNHEY, CDR2 SMNVEV (reference sequence). Trimming left V 6 bases short and J 4 bases short, with 12 bases between. The CDR3 sequence is 13 residues long.

This chain uses TRBV6-6 with TRBJ1-1; D is undetermined. V lost 2 bases and J lost 0, with 10 bases in between. The CDR3 runs to 15 residues. The V gene's germline CDR1 is MNHNY and CDR2 SVGAGI (reference sequence). The CDR3 loop reads CASSYDQPMNTEAFF. As DNA, the CDR3 is TGTGCCAGCAGTTACGACCAGCCCATGAACACTGAAGCTTTCTTT.

The chain couples TRBV7-3 to TRBJ2-1, with D hard to call. V lost 5 bases, J lost 0 bases, and 11 bases lay in between. Germline V lookup: CDR1 SGHTA, CDR2 FQGTGA. This CDR3 region has 15 residues. The CDR3 DNA is TGTGCCAGCAGCGGTAGGGAAAGCTCCTACAATGAGCAGTTCTTC. Its protein is CASSGRESSYNEQFF.

This clone has a handful of counts. The chain employs TRBV11-3 and TRBJ1-1; D call uncertain. This CDR3 contains 13 residues. Germline CDR1 is SGHNT and CDR2 is YENEEA. The V end was cut by 3 bases, the J end by 1 base, with 6 bases between. DNA for the CDR3: TGTGCCAGCAGCTTCAATGAGAACACTGAAGCTTTCTTT. It codes for CASSFNENTEAFF.

The V gene is TRBV6-1, the J gene TRBJ2-3, with a tentative D call TRBD1 (6 bases). V lost 0 bases to trimming and J lost 3 bases, with 16 bases between them. This CDR3 has 17 residues. Germline CDR1 reads MNHNS; CDR2 reads SASEGT. The CDR3 coding sequence is TGTGCCAGCAGTGAAGCGCTGTTTGGGACATTGACAGATACGCAGTATTTT. It codes for CASSEALFGTLTDTQYF.

The gene calls are TRBV3-1 (or the pseudogene TRBV3-2) and TRBJ2-1; no clear D. From germline, CDR1 is LGHDT and CDR2 YNNKEL (reference sequence). The CDR3 extends over 12 amino acids. V was shortened by 2 bases and J by 7 bases, with 6 bases between the two germline ends. The CDR3 sequence is CASSQRTNEQFF. The CDR3 region has the DNA TGTGCCAGCAGCCAACGTACGAATGAGCAGTTCTTC.

The gene calls are TRBV5-4 and TRBJ2-7; 13 nucleotides align to TRBD2. The CDR3 loop spans 13 amino acids. Germline V gives CDR1 SGHNT, CDR2 YYREEE (reference sequence). V was clipped by 4 bases and J by 7 bases; unmatched bases: 2. CDR3 region: CASSTGLAGEQYF. Here the CDR3 DNA reads TGTGCCAGCAGCACGGGACTAGCGGGGGAGCAGTACTTC.

The chain is built from TRBV6-2 or TRBV6-3 and TRBJ2-7, with 8 nucleotides matching TRBD1. CDR3 length equals 15 residues. The V gene end was trimmed by 5 bases and the J gene end by 3 bases; junction bases not matched to a gene: 9. Germline assignment: CDR1 MNHEY and CDR2 SVGEGT. CDR3 residues: CASSTTGTGRYEQYF. The DNA for the CDR3 is TGTGCCAGCAGTACCACCGGGACAGGCCGCTACGAGCAGTACTTC.

The chain combines TRBV28 with TRBJ1-5, with no clear D. The ends were cut back, 2 bases at V and 4 bases at J, with 9 bases in the middle. Looked up from germline, CDR1 is MDHEN and CDR2 is SYDVKM. The CDR3 spans 14 residues. CDR3 DNA sequence: TGTGCCAGCAGTTTAATCGTCGGGAATCAGCCCCAGCATTTT. As protein: CASSLIVGNQPQHF.

This clone showed up just a few times. The chain has TRBV24-1 and TRBJ2-2; D tentatively fits TRBD1 or TRBD2 (5 bases each). Germline V gives CDR1 KGHDR, CDR2 SFDVKD. Trimming took 5 bases from V and 4 from J, leaving 10 bases between them. This CDR3 contains 14 residues. CDR3 nucleotides: TGTGCCACCAGTGTTCAGGGAGCCACCGGGGAGCTGTTTTTT. As protein: CATSVQGATGELFF.

V and J are TRBV9 and TRBJ1-2; weak D call: TRBD1 (6 bases). The CDR3 consists of 14 residues. The ends were cut back, 3 bases at V and 8 bases at J, with 17 bases in the middle. CDR1 SGDLS and CDR2 YYNGEE come from the germline V gene. The DNA for the CDR3 is TGTGCCAGCAGCGAAAGGACAGATTTGGGGGGCTACACCTTC. Protein sequence: CASSERTDLGGYTF. Complete variable domain (other parts from reference TRBV9 and TRBJ1-2): DSGVTQTPKHLITATGQRVTLRCSPRSGDLSVYWYQQSLDQGLQFLIQYYNGEERAKGNILERFSAQQFPDLHSELNLSSLELGDSALYFCASSERTDLGGYTFGSGTRLTVV.

The V gene is TRBV7-9, the J gene TRBJ1-5; D is unclear. Trimming stripped 5 bases from V and 2 bases from J, with 7 bases between. The CDR3 covers 13 residues. Germline assignment: CDR1 SEHNR and CDR2 FQNEAQ (reference sequence). The CDR3 DNA reads TGTGCCAGCAGCGGCGGCGGCAATCAGCCCCAGCATTTT. Translating gives CASSGGGNQPQHF.

The CDR3: CASSSPSFGSYEQYF. The CDR3 region has the DNA TGTGCCAGCAGCTCCCCTTCCTTCGGGTCCTACGAGCAGTACTTC. The V and J genes are TRBV7-9 and TRBJ2-7, with D unresolved. This CDR3 comprises 15 residues. Between the trimmed V and J ends, which lost 4 bases and 1 base, there was a span of 14 bases. Germline CDR1 reads SEHNR; CDR2 reads FQNEAQ (reference sequence).

The CDR3 sequence is CAGGPGSGANVLTF. CDR3 coding DNA: TGTGCCGGGGGGCCAGGGTCTGGGGCCAACGTCCTGACTTTC. The chain has TRBV30 and TRBJ2-6, with D possibly called TRBD1 or TRBD2 (6 bases each). V shed 8 bases and J shed 1 base, with 12 bases lying between them. This CDR3 spans 14 amino acids. The germline gives CDR1 GTSNPN, CDR2 SVGIG (reference sequence).

The chain carries TRBV6-5 and TRBJ1-2, with TRBD1 matching over 12 bases. Germline CDR1 reads MNHEY; CDR2 reads SVGAGI. CDR3 length: 16 amino acids. Unmatched junction bases numbered 3, after V lost 0 bases and J lost 4 bases. For the CDR3, the DNA is TGTGCCAGCAGTTACTCGGGGACAGGGGGCGTCTATGGCTACACCTTC. Protein: CASSYSGTGGVYGYTF.

This clone was recorded only once. This chain links TRBV3-1 (or the pseudogene TRBV3-2) with TRBJ2-5; TRBD1 might be the D (5 bases). CDR1 is LGHDT, CDR2 YNNKEL, per germline (reference sequence). The CDR3 has 16 residues. Trimming stripped 0 bases from V and 5 bases from J, with 16 bases between. DNA for the CDR3: TGTGCCAGCAGCCAAGACGGCGGACATGGGATCGAGACCCAGTACTTC. This translates into CASSQDGGHGIETQYF.

This chain uses TRBV2 with TRBJ2-2; 7 positions agree with TRBD2. With V trimmed by 7 bases and J by 7 bases, 12 bases remained unmatched. Germline lookup yields CDR1 SNHLY and CDR2 FYNNEI. This CDR3 contains 15 residues. CDR3 protein: CASIAEVPGGGELFF. Written as DNA, the CDR3 is TGTGCCAGCATAGCGGAGGTCCCGGGGGGCGGGGAGCTGTTTTTT.

The chain joins TRBV5-4 to TRBJ2-2; no clear D gene. Germline loops: CDR1 SGHNT, CDR2 YYREEE (reference sequence). Trimming cost V 0 bases and J 2 bases, with 14 bases left between them. The CDR3 spans 17 residues. CDR3 in DNA: TGTGCCAGCAGCTTGGGGGGTAGGTCGACTAACACCGGGGAGCTGTTTTTT. Its protein is CASSLGGRSTNTGELFF.

In its sample, this clone was seen once. The CDR3 DNA follows: TGTGCCTGGAGTTTGAGGGACAGGGAGGCCGGGGAGCTGTTTTTT. Its protein is CAWSLRDREAGELFF. The rearrangement links TRBV30 to TRBJ2-2, with 9 positions matching TRBD1. This CDR3 has 15 residues. V was clipped by 2 bases and J by 6 bases; unmatched bases: 7. Germline CDR1 is GTSNPN and CDR2 is SVGIG (reference sequence). Variable domain in full (rest from reference TRBV30 and TRBJ2-2): SQTIHQWPATLVQPVGSPLSLECTVEGTSNPNLYWYRQAAGRGLQLLFYSVGIGQISSEVPQNLSASRPQDRQFILSSKKLLLSDSGFYLCAWSLRDREAGELFFGEGSRLTVL.

This chain joins TRBV4-3 and TRBJ1-2; D perhaps matches TRBD1 (6 bases). In germline, CDR1 is LGHNA, CDR2 YSLEER. Trimming took 0 bases from V and 6 from J, leaving 17 bases between them. The CDR3 length is 16 residues. The CDR3 nucleotides read TGCGCCAGCAGCCAAGATTGGGGCAGGGGTAGAGATGGCTACACCTTC. It specifies CASSQDWGRGRDGYTF.